This T cell receptor beta chain derives from a study of blood T cell repertoires in COVID-19. About the research overall: The origin of the acute and convalescent COVID-19 samples was the United States, Italy and Spain. PBMCs, B-cell-depleted T cells, or T cells provided the cDNA or gDNA that made up the material.

This clone has only one observation. The V gene's germline CDR1 is MNHEY and CDR2 SVGAGI. V lost 7 bases, J lost 8 bases, and 23 bases lay in between. This CDR3 is built from 15 residues. Original processing notes: Reference gene primers were amplified, and this amplification served to estimate nucleated cell counts. TCRdb's copy holds only in-frame clones and misses some; the assay was immunoSEQ multiplex PCR. V, J and clone size are taken as reported in that table, and D and trimming were inferred from the DNA itself. The sample includes around 300,000 clones, around 88% of them seen just once. This receptor was identified in a woman in her twenties or thirties with COVID-19, enrolled during active disease. This chain links TRBV6-5 with TRBJ1-1; no firm D call. Sequencing used peripheral blood. The CDR3 region is CASIYNVDPPREAFF. CDR3 DNA sequence: TGTGCCAGCATCTATAATGTCGATCCGCCTAGGGAAGCTTTCTTT.